Below, 4 T cell receptor beta chains from the same sample are listed, as sequenced in a study of beta chain features in type 1 diabetes. No antigen is known for these receptors. Expressed TCRB transcripts were sequenced, since all the RNA that had been isolated was reverse transcribed. Produced via immunoSEQ multiplex PCR; TCRdb's table is partial and in-frame only. The repertoire holds around 250,000 clones, with 24% as singletons. General observations from the study: Moderately but significantly shorter TCRB CDR3s were found in Type 1 diabetes patients in all four CD4+ subsets.

The sample was naive CD4+ T cells from blood. The receptors shown here come from a woman under 40 with type 1 diabetes.

J is TRBJ2-7 and V is TRBV18; TRBD2 matches at 7 bases. Germline V CDR1 and CDR2: KGHSH, LQKENI. This CDR3 spans 15 amino acids. V lost 0 bases and J lost 0; bases outside the gene matches: 2. CDR3 region: CASSPPGLPSYEQYF. CDR3 in DNA: TGTGCCAGCTCACCACCGGGACTACCCTCCTACGAGCAGTACTTC.

This clone was detected a few times. The chain joins TRBV7-9 to TRBJ2-1; 13 bases agree with TRBD2. CDR1 is SEHNR, CDR2 FQNEAQ, per germline (reference sequence). The CDR3 consists of 15 residues. Trimming removed 8 bases from V and 0 bases from J; junction bases left unmatched: 1. CDR3 coding DNA: TGTGCCAGCTGGACTAGCGGGAGCTCCTACAATGAGCAGTTCTTC. Translation: CASWTSGSSYNEQFF.

The chain employs TRBV23-1 and TRBJ2-1, with a tentative D call TRBD1 (5 bases). Being an ORF, TRBV23-1 has a function that is uncertain. V lost 0 bases to trimming and J lost 9 bases, with 12 bases between them. This CDR3 region has 14 residues. The CDR3 DNA is TGCGCCAGCAGTCAATCAAACGACAGTCCTGAGCAGTTCTTC. This gives the protein CASSQSNDSPEQFF.

The chain links TRBV18 to TRBJ2-6; a weak D match, TRBD1 (6 bases). The CDR3 contains 16 residues. The V gene lost 3 bases and the J gene lost 1 base, with 10 bases spanning the gap. Germline V gene data show CDR1 as KGHSH and CDR2 as LQKENI. CDR3 in amino acids: CASSPAGESGANVLTF. The CDR3 coding sequence is TGTGCCAGCTCACCGGCAGGGGAATCTGGGGCCAACGTCCTGACTTTC.